This is a list of T cell receptor beta chains from one sample in a study of cytomegalovirus exposure and HLA in healthy donors. The protocol was immunoSEQ multiplex PCR, while the TCRdb copy is restricted to in-frame clones and leaves out a portion. Its table records 35,000 to 45,000 clones. The sequenced sample was PBMCs. These receptors all come from a male donor in good health and CMV-seronegative. The CDR3 runs from the conserved cysteine through the conserved F or W.

TRBV28,CASSLLARVDEQYF
TRBV7-9,CASSLAPEGPYGYTF
TRBV9,CASSVGLRLLHF
TRBV7-9,CASSDFLGVGGGYTF
TRBV7-2,CASSPLSTTYEQYF
TRBV19,CASSPLTNPYEQYF
TRBV6-5,CASSYEAGNTGKELFF
TRBV12-5,CASGLFGGTVAYEQYF
TRBV6-6,CASRPAPEDQPQHF
TRBV5-6,CASSLGLQLIGTQYF
TRBV10-1,CASSELNSHSPEQYF
TRBV6-1,CASSEWGANTGELFF
TRBV5-1,CASSPTGNTGELFF
TRBV28,CASSLVARVYEQYF
TRBV4-2,CASSQDLAGGPNEQFF
TRBV13,CASSGGARTGELFF
TRBV15,CATSIWDRTSTGELFF
TRBV18,CASSPQGARGYTF
TRBV2,CASIPRGAFF
TRBV7-9,CASSQTSGTDYEQYF
TRBV14,CASSQQGWSPLHF
TRBV19,CGTGYNGYNEQFF
TRBV6-5,CASSSTSGADINTQYF
TRBV6-6,CASSALFGVIAEAFF
TRBV6-6,CASSREETQYF
TRBV5-1,CASSLDRLITDTQYF
TRBV5-1,CASSLTGDTIYF
TRBV11-2,CASSEAGLAEKLFF
TRBV5-1,CASSLALDSETQYF
TRBV10-3,CAIRPGLAGNTGELFF
TRBV19,CASSIERSYEQYF
TRBV11-2,CASSLPDGGQTQYF
TRBV5-1,CASSSNRGSGETQYF
TRBV6-5,CASSTTGVNTEAFF
TRBV19,CASSGNSHEQYF
TRBV5-4,CASSLPPRDTQYF
TRBV7-9,CALQSRNEKLFF
TRBV9,CASSVGGISNQPQHF
TRBV7-8,CASSTSGGTREKLFF
TRBV6-5,CASSLLGGGVNEQFF
TRBV14,CASSKPTGPNTEAFF
TRBV6-5,CASGGGGPNRYGYTF
TRBV15,CATSRDTTAYEQYF
TRBV5-5,CASSSQVRSTDTQYF
TRBV19,CASKSSQGSSYEQYF
TRBV25-1,CASRPGRGQVGEQYF
TRBV5-5,CASSLTGGFGELFF
TRBV4-1,CASSPGQVHNSPLHF